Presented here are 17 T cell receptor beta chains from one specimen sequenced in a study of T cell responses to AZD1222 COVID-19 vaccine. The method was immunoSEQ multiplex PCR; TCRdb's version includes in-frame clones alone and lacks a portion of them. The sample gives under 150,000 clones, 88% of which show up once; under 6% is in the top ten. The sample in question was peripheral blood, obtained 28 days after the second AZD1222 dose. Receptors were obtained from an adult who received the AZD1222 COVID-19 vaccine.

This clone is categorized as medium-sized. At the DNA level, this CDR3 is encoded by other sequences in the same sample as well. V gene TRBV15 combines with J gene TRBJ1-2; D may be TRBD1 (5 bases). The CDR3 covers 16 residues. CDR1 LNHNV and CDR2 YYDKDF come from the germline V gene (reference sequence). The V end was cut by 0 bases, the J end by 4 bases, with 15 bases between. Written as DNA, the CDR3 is TGTGCCACCAGCAGAGAAGGTGGGCAGGGCGGCTATGGCTACACCTTC. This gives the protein CATSREGGQGGYGYTF. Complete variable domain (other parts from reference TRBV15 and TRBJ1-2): DAMVIQNPRYQVTQFGKPVTLSCSQTLNHNVMYWYQQKSSQAPKLLFHYYDKDFNNEADTPDNFQSRRPNTSFCFLDIRSPGLGDTAMYLCATSREGGQGGYGYTFGSGTRLTVV.

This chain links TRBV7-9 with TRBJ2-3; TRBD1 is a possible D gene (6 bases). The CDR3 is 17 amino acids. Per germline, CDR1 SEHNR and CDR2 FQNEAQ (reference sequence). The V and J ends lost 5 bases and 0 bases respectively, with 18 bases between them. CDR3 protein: CASSPRGRQGSTDTQYF. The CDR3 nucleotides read TGTGCCAGCAGCCCCCGAGGAAGGCAGGGGAGCACAGATACGCAGTATTTT.

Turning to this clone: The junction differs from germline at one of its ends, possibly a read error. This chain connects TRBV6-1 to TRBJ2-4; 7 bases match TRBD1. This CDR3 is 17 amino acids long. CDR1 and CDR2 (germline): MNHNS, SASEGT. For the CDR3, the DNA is TGTGCCAGCAGTGTCAACCAAGCCGGGACAGCCCAAAACATTCAGTACTTC. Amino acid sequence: CASSVNQAGTAQNIQYF.

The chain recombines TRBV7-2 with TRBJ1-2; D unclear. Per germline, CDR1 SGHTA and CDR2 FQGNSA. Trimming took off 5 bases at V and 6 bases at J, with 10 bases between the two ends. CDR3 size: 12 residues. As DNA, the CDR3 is TGTGCCAGCAGCCTCAAAGGGCATGGCTACACCTTC. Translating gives CASSLKGHGYTF. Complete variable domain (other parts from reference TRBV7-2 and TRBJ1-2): GAGVSQSPSNKVTEKGKDVELRCDPISGHTALYWYRQSLGQGLEFLIYFQGNSAPDKSGLPSDRFSAERTGGSVSTLTIQRTQQEDSAVYLCASSLKGHGYTFGSGTRLTVV.

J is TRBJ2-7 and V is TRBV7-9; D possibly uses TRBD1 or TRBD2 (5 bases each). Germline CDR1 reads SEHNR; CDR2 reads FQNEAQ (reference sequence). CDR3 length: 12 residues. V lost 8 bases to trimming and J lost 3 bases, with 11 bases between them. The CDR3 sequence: CASSRGGYEQYF. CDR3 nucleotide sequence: TGTGCCAGCTCCCGTGGGGGCTACGAGCAGTACTTC.

This CDR3 reads CAGGDPGSDTQYF. The CDR3 DNA is TGCGCCGGCGGGGACCCCGGGTCAGATACGCAGTATTTT. V gene TRBV5-1 combines with J gene TRBJ2-3; the D gene is possibly TRBD2 (6 bases). Germline V gene sequence: CDR1 SGHRS, CDR2 YFSETQ. This CDR3 has 13 amino acids. V lost 10 bases and J 4 bases, leaving 16 bases between the germline ends.

DNA of the CDR3: TGTGCCATCAGTGAGTCAGCTCAAACCGGGGAGCTGTTTTTT. This gives the protein CAISESAQTGELFF. The genes are TRBV10-3 and TRBJ2-2; D remains ambiguous. The CDR3 runs 14 residues. V lost 0 bases and J lost 5, with 7 bases in between. Germline values: CDR1 ENHRY, CDR2 SYGVKD.

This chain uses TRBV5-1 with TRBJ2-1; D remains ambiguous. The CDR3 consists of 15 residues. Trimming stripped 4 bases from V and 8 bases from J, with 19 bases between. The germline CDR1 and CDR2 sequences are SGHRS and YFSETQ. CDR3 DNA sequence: TGCGCCAGCAGCCAAGAAGGGTCGTTTGGCGATGAGCAGTTCTTC. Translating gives CASSQEGSFGDEQFF.

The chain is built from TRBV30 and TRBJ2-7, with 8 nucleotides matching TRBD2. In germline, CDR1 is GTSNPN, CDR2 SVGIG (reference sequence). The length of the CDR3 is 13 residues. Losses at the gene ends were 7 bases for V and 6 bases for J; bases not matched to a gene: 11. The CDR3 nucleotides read TGTGCCTCGTCGGGAGCGGGAGTCTCCGAGCAGTACTTC. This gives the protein CASSGAGVSEQYF.

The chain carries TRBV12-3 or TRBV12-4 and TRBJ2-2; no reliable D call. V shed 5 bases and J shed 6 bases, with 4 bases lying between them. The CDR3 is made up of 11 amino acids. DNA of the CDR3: TGTGCCAGCAGTAGGTCCGGGGAGCTGTTTTTT. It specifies CASSRSGELFF.

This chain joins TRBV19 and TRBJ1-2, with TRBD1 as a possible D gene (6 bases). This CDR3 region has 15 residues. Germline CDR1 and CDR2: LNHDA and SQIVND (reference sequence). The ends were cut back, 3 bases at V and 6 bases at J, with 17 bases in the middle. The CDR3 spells CASSIVVGAIDGYTF. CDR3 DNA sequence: TGTGCCAGTAGTATCGTTGTGGGGGCGATCGATGGCTACACCTTC.

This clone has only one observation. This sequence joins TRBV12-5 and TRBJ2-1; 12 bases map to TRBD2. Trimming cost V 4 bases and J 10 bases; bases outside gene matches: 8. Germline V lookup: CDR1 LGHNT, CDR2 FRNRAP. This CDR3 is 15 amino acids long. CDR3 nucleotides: TGTGCTAGTGGTTCTCTAGCGGGGGGGCCTTGGGAGCAGTTCTTC. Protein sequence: CASGSLAGGPWEQFF.

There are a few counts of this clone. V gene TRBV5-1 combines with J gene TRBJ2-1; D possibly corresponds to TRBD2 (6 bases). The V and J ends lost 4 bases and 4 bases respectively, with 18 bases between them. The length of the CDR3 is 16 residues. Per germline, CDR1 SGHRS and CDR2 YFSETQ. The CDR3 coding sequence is TGCGCCAGCAGCCGGGACTTACAGGAGGCGTACAATGAGCAGTTCTTC. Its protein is CASSRDLQEAYNEQFF.

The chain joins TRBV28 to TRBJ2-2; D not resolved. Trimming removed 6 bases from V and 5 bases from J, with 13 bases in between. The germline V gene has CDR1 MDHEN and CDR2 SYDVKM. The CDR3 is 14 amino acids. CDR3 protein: CASSHLSRTGELFF. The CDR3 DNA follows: TGTGCCAGCAGCCACTTAAGTCGAACCGGGGAGCTGTTTTTT.

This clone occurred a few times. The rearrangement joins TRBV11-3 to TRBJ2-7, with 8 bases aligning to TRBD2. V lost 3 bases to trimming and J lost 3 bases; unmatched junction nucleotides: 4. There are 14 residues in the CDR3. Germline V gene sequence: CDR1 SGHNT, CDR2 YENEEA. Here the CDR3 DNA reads TGTGCCAGCAGCTTCGGGGGGGGAAACTACGAGCAGTACTTC. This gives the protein CASSFGGGNYEQYF.

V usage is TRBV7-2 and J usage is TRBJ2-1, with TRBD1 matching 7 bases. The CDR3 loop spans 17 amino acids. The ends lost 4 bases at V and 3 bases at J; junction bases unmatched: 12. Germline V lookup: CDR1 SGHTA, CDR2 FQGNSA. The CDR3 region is CASSSGTGASSYNEQFF. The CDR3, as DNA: TGTGCCAGCAGCTCAGGTACAGGGGCTTCGAGCTACAATGAGCAGTTCTTC. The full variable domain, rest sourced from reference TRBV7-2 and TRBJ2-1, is GAGVSQSPSNKVTEKGKDVELRCDPISGHTALYWYRQSLGQGLEFLIYFQGNSAPDKSGLPSDRFSAERTGGSVSTLTIQRTQQEDSAVYLCASSSGTGASSYNEQFFGPGTRLTVL.

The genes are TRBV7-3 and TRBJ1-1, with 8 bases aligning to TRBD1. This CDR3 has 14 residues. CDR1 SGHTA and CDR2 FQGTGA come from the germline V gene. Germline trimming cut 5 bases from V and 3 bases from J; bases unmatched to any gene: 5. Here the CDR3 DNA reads TGTGCCAGCAGCACGCAGGGGGCCGACACTGAAGCTTTCTTT. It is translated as CASSTQGADTEAFF.